These 13 T cell receptor beta chains were all obtained from the same sample, sequenced in a study of CD8 T cells in Susac syndrome (dated by TCRdb to between 2019 and 2020). Library preparation employed the immunoSEQ multiplex PCR assay. RNA was extracted using the RNeasy kit, and about 0.45 to 1 ug of the RNA was reverse transcribed with random hexamers. In TCRdb, the public reads were trimmed at Q25 with fastp and aligned with MiXCR, with productive beta chains retained. Records with the same CDR3 protein are collapsed into one entry carrying the most frequent genes and DNA. The sample profile shows about 90,000 distinct CDR3 sequences; approximately 92% of them were found once. Around 0.3% of the sample lies in the top ten. Sequenced sample: CD8+ T cells from PBMCs. Source of these receptors: a human donor in good health.

The rearrangement links TRBV28 to TRBJ1-5; TRBD1 might be the D (5 bases). Germline CDR1 is MDHEN and CDR2 is SYDVKM. This CDR3 region has 16 residues. V was pared by 5 bases and J by 0 bases, with 14 bases between. The chain's CDR3 is CASSISGTPSNQPQHF. The CDR3 DNA reads TGTGCCAGCAGTATTTCAGGGACTCCTAGCAATCAGCCCCAGCATTTT.

The chain has TRBV9 and TRBJ2-7, with 11 nucleotides matching TRBD2. J lost 3 bases, V lost 0 bases, and 2 bases had no gene match. The CDR3 is made up of 15 amino acids. CDR1 is SGDLS, CDR2 YYNGEE, per germline. In DNA form, the CDR3 reads TGTGCCAGCAGCGTAGCTAGCGGGGGGAACTACGAGCAGTACTTC. Amino acids: CASSVASGGNYEQYF.

This chain uses TRBV30 with TRBJ2-3; TRBD1 is a possible D gene (6 bases). Trimming took off 5 bases at V and 3 bases at J, with 18 bases between the two ends. This CDR3 is built from 15 residues. Germline V gene data show CDR1 as GTSNPN and CDR2 as SVGIG (reference sequence). CDR3 sequence: CAWGLQGGWTDTQYF. The CDR3 bases are TGTGCCTGGGGCTTACAGGGCGGGTGGACAGATACGCAGTATTTT.

A single count supports this clonotype. The rearrangement uses TRBV7-2 and TRBJ2-1; D is unresolved. Germline CDR1 SGHTA, CDR2 FQGNSA. CDR3 length equals 9 residues. The V end lost 4 bases, the J end lost 9 bases, and 1 base lay between the germline ends. CDR3 residues: CASSSEQFF. The DNA for the CDR3 is TGTGCCAGCAGCTCTGAGCAGTTCTTC. Looking up the rest from reference TRBV7-2 and TRBJ2-1 gives the full variable domain: GAGVSQSPSNKVTEKGKDVELRCDPISGHTALYWYRQSLGQGLEFLIYFQGNSAPDKSGLPSDRFSAERTGGSVSTLTIQRTQQEDSAVYLCASSSEQFFGPGTRLTVL.

This chain uses TRBV21-1 with TRBJ1-2; the D call of TRBD1 is as the table states it, not checked on the DNA. TRBV21-1 is a documented pseudogene. This CDR3 has 13 amino acids. CDR3 residues: CASSKGDIYGYTF. In DNA form, the CDR3 reads TGTGCCAGCAGCAAGGGCGACATCTATGGCTACACCTTC.

The table lists this clonotype with a few counts. This rearrangement joins TRBV7-2 to TRBJ2-5; 13 bases are a match to TRBD2. V gave up 4 bases and J gave up 6 bases; unmatched junction bases: 8. Per the germline V gene, CDR1 is SGHTA and CDR2 is FQGNSA. The CDR3 loop spans 16 amino acids. The DNA for the CDR3 is TGTGCCAGCAGCTCGACTAGCGGGGGGCGGGGGCAGACCCAGTACTTC. Translating it yields CASSSTSGGRGQTQYF.

This chain links TRBV29-1 with TRBJ2-1, with a possible D match to TRBD1 (6 bases). The CDR3 sequence is 15 residues long. V was clipped by 7 bases and J by 3 bases, with 19 bases between them. CDR1 SQVTM and CDR2 ANQGSEA come from the germline V gene. This CDR3 is CSGTVRGGGYNEQFF. In nucleotides, the CDR3 is TGCAGCGGGACAGTGAGAGGGGGTGGCTACAATGAGCAGTTCTTC.

This chain connects TRBV5-1 to TRBJ1-1; no clear D gene. This CDR3 is built from 16 residues. Between the trimmed V and J ends, which lost 4 bases and 0 bases, there was a span of 16 bases. Germline CDR1 is SGHRS and CDR2 is YFSETQ. CDR3 coding DNA: TGCGCCAGCAGCGGGCCTCTGGGTGCTATGAACACTGAAGCTTTCTTT. Translated, it gives CASSGPLGAMNTEAFF.

DNA of the CDR3: TGTGCCAGCAGCCAAAGCGGGGGGACTCAAGAGACCCAGTACTTC. Its protein product is CASSQSGGTQETQYF. The rearrangement links TRBV9 to TRBJ2-5; 9 bases match TRBD2. J gave up 2 bases and V 4 bases, and 6 bases lay outside the gene matches. Germline CDR1 reads SGDLS; CDR2 reads YYNGEE. The CDR3 consists of 15 residues.

The rearrangement links TRBV10-2 to TRBJ2-1; 9 nucleotides agree with TRBD2. V lost 6 bases to trimming and J lost 0 bases; unmatched junction nucleotides: 3. Germline V gives CDR1 WSHSY, CDR2 SAAADI. The CDR3 consists of 15 residues. The CDR3 DNA reads TGCGCCAGCAGGGGGCGGGGGGGCTCCTACAATGAGCAGTTCTTC. It encodes CASRGRGGSYNEQFF.

The rearrangement links TRBV12-3 or TRBV12-4 to TRBJ2-1; tentatively, D is TRBD2 (6 bases). Trimming cost V 1 base and J 9 bases, with 10 bases left between them. The CDR3 sequence is 13 residues long. This CDR3 reads CASSLGPGGEQFF. CDR3 coding DNA: TGTGCCAGCAGTTTAGGGCCCGGGGGTGAGCAGTTCTTC.

The chain recombines TRBV23-1 with TRBJ1-2; 7 bases are a match to TRBD1. TRBV23-1 is an ORF; its function is uncertain. Unmatched junction bases numbered 8, after V lost 0 bases and J lost 7 bases. This CDR3 is 15 amino acids long. CDR3 protein: CASSQSKGTACGYTF. The CDR3 DNA sequence: TGCGCCAGCAGTCAATCGAAGGGGACAGCGTGTGGCTACACCTTC.

This chain joins TRBV27 and TRBJ2-7, with 10 nucleotides matching TRBD1. The CDR3 is 15 amino acids. Germline assignment: CDR1 MNHEY and CDR2 SMNVEV (reference sequence). Losses at the gene ends were 5 bases for V and 3 bases for J; bases not matched to a gene: 7. The CDR3: CASSRVGTGVYEQYF. The CDR3 nucleotides read TGTGCCAGCAGTCGGGTCGGGACAGGGGTCTACGAGCAGTACTTC.